These 27 T cell receptor beta chains originate from one sample sequenced in a study of cytomegalovirus exposure and HLA in healthy donors. The PCR used 60 Vbeta and 13 Jbeta primers. Data came from immunoSEQ multiplex PCR; TCRdb stores just in-frame clones and leaves some out. The sample consists of 150,000 to 180,000 clones, around 80% of them appearing once. Input material: PBMCs. Receptor source: a woman in her thirties or forties in good health and CMV-seronegative.

The V and J genes are TRBV5-1 and TRBJ1-3, with D hard to call. CDR3 length: 16 residues. Germline V gives CDR1 SGHRS, CDR2 YFSETQ. Trimming cost V 2 bases and J 1 base, with 13 bases left between them. CDR3 sequence: CASSLNRGISGNTIYF. CDR3 coding DNA: TGCGCCAGCAGCTTAAATCGCGGCATTTCTGGAAACACCATATATTTT.

The J gene is TRBJ1-2, the V gene TRBV5-1; D ambiguous. The germline CDR1 and CDR2 sequences are SGHRS and YFSETQ. The CDR3 loop spans 15 amino acids. Trimming took off 5 bases at V and 0 bases at J, with 14 bases between the two ends. For the CDR3, the DNA is TGCGCCAGCAGTGGAAGGACTCTAGCTAACTATGGCTACACCTTC. Its protein is CASSGRTLANYGYTF.

The V gene is TRBV13, the J gene TRBJ2-5; the D gene is possibly TRBD2 (6 bases). Germline V gene data show CDR1 as PRHDT and CDR2 as FYEKMQ (reference sequence). The CDR3 is 15 amino acids. Trimming took off 5 bases at V and 10 bases at J, with 23 bases between the two ends. This CDR3 is CASSSHRDSKFGQYF. CDR3 sequence (DNA): TGTGCCAGCAGCAGTCACCGGGACTCCAAGTTCGGCCAGTACTTC.

In its sample, this clone was seen once. The chain couples TRBV18 to TRBJ1-2; D gene unclear. Germline V gene data show CDR1 as KGHSH and CDR2 as LQKENI. The CDR3 totals 14 residues. The V and J ends lost 2 bases and 6 bases respectively, with 13 bases between them. CDR3 region: CASSPYSPPDGYTF. DNA for the CDR3: TGTGCCAGCTCACCATACAGCCCTCCCGATGGCTACACCTTC.

There are a few counts of this clone. The chain is built from TRBV7-9 and TRBJ1-3; weak D call: TRBD1 (5 bases). The CDR3 covers 16 residues. Germline CDR1 and CDR2: SEHNR and FQNEAQ (reference sequence). V gave up 0 bases and J gave up 1 base, with 10 bases separating them. CDR3 region: CASSLAAGWSGNTIYF. The CDR3 DNA sequence: TGTGCCAGCAGCTTAGCGGCAGGGTGGTCTGGAAACACCATATATTTT.

The chain employs TRBV25-1 and TRBJ2-2, with 9 bases fitting TRBD1. Germline assignment: CDR1 MGHDK and CDR2 SYGVNS. This CDR3 contains 16 residues. After removal of 5 bases from V and 5 bases from J, the junction contained 9 bases not matched to a gene. CDR3 DNA sequence: TGTGCCAGCAGTCCAGACAGGGGGAGGTTAACCGGGGAGCTGTTTTTT. This translates into CASSPDRGRLTGELFF. Combining the CDR3 with reference TRBV25-1 and TRBJ2-2 gives the whole variable domain EADIYQTPRYLVIGTGKKITLECSQTMGHDKMYWYQQDPGMELHLIHYSYGVNSTEKGDLSSESTVSRIRTEHFPLTLESARPSHTSQYLCASSPDRGRLTGELFFGEGSRLTVL.

This sequence joins TRBV4-1 and TRBJ2-2; no firm D call. Trimming removed 2 bases from V and 6 bases from J, with 7 bases in between. The CDR3 has 13 residues. CDR1 is MGHRA and CDR2 is YSYEKL in the germline V gene. The CDR3 nucleotides are TGCGCCAGCAGCCAAAGCCCCTCCGGGGAGCTGTTTTTT. Its protein is CASSQSPSGELFF.

The chain recombines TRBV6-1 with TRBJ2-1; TRBD1 agrees at 7 bases. Germline CDR1 reads MNHNS; CDR2 reads SASEGT. With V trimmed by 0 bases and J by 5 bases, 4 bases remained unmatched. The CDR3 has 15 amino acids. DNA for the CDR3: TGTGCCAGCAGTGAAGCCCCGGGACAGCACAATGAGCAGTTCTTC. Translated, it gives CASSEAPGQHNEQFF.

This chain links TRBV28 with TRBJ1-1; tentative D call: TRBD1 (6 bases). Trimming removed 6 bases at V and 4 bases at J, with 18 bases between. The germline CDR1 and CDR2 sequences are MDHEN and SYDVKM. This CDR3 has 15 amino acids. CDR3 DNA sequence: TGTGCCAGCAGGGTGTCCCAGCAGGGGAGCACTGAAGCTTTCTTT. This translates into CASRVSQQGSTEAFF.

The chain uses TRBV7-2 and TRBJ2-7; 8 bases map to TRBD1. With 7 bases clipped from V and 3 bases from J, the junction kept 5 bases outside the gene matches. CDR3 size: 13 residues. Germline loops: CDR1 SGHTA, CDR2 FQGNSA. CDR3 nucleotide sequence: TGTGCCAGCACCTTCGGACAGGGCTACGAGCAGTACTTC. Its translation: CASTFGQGYEQYF.

V and J are TRBV10-3 and TRBJ1-1; TRBD1 aligns across 7 bases. The V segment lost 3 bases and the J segment 5 bases; nucleotides outside the gene matches: 6. The CDR3 is 14 residues long. Looked up from germline, CDR1 is ENHRY and CDR2 is SYGVKD. CDR3 amino acids: CAISDQDRRTEAFF. CDR3 sequence (DNA): TGTGCCATCAGTGATCAGGACAGGAGGACTGAAGCTTTCTTT.

On this clone itself: Other DNA sequences in the sample encode the same CDR3. The J gene is TRBJ1-2, the V gene TRBV5-1; D unclear. Trimming pared 4 bases from V and 0 bases from J, leaving 7 bases between. CDR1 and CDR2 from the germline V gene are SGHRS and YFSETQ. This CDR3 comprises 13 residues. In nucleotides, the CDR3 is TGCGCCAGCAGCCCTACAGCTAACTATGGCTACACCTTC. Translation: CASSPTANYGYTF.

The rearrangement uses TRBV28 and TRBJ1-4; 8 positions match TRBD1. The germline CDR1 and CDR2 sequences are MDHEN and SYDVKM. V was clipped by 8 bases and J by 1 base; unmatched bases: 3. The CDR3 loop spans 14 amino acids. The CDR3 bases are TGTGCCAGCCTGGACAGGGAAACTAATGAAAAACTGTTTTTT. Translation: CASLDRETNEKLFF.

This sequence joins TRBV7-9 and TRBJ1-2; TRBD1 agrees at 7 bases. In germline, CDR1 is SEHNR, CDR2 FQNEAQ (reference sequence). The CDR3 sequence is 15 residues long. V was clipped by 5 bases and J by 9 bases; unmatched bases: 15. CDR3 sequence (DNA): TGTGCCAGCAGCCTCCGGACAGGCCGACGGTATCGCTACACCTTC. Translated: CASSLRTGRRYRYTF.

In DNA form, the CDR3 reads TGCGCCAGCAGCCCCGAGGCGGGGGCCGAGCAGTACTTC. This codes for CASSPEAGAEQYF. The chain employs TRBV5-1 and TRBJ2-7, with D tentatively TRBD2 (7 bases). This CDR3 comprises 13 residues. V was shortened by 4 bases and J by 6 bases, with 14 bases between the two germline ends. Germline values: CDR1 SGHRS, CDR2 YFSETQ.

This chain links TRBV11-3 with TRBJ2-2, with 12 nucleotides matching TRBD2. With 3 bases clipped from V and 4 bases from J, the junction kept 6 bases outside the gene matches. CDR3 size: 17 residues. Germline V gives CDR1 SGHNT, CDR2 YENEEA. The CDR3, as DNA: TGTGCCAGCAGCTTCCCTAGCGGGAGGGCGGGCACCGGGGAGCTGTTTTTT. It yields the protein CASSFPSGRAGTGELFF.

V gene TRBV10-2 combines with J gene TRBJ1-1, with D unclear. V was clipped by 7 bases and J by 5 bases, with 8 bases between them. From germline, CDR1 is WSHSY and CDR2 SAAADI. The CDR3 totals 11 residues. The DNA of the CDR3 is TGCGCCAGCACCCAGAGGACTGAAGCTTTCTTT. Encoded protein: CASTQRTEAFF.

V gene TRBV7-9 combines with J gene TRBJ1-1, with D possibly matching TRBD1 (5 bases). The CDR3 consists of 14 residues. V lost 5 bases and J lost 2, with 12 bases in between. Germline CDR1 SEHNR, CDR2 FQNEAQ (reference sequence). The CDR3 protein is CASSRKQVNTEAFF. The CDR3, as DNA: TGTGCCAGCAGCCGGAAACAGGTTAACACTGAAGCTTTCTTT.

This clone was detected only once. The chain uses TRBV4-2 and TRBJ2-1; D is possibly TRBD1 (5 bases). The CDR3 is 16 residues long. V was trimmed by 1 base and J by 6 bases, leaving 16 bases between them. CDR1 LGHNA and CDR2 YNFKEQ come from the germline V gene. CDR3 sequence (DNA): TGTGCCAGCAGCCAAGCGTCAGGGCTTTTGATCAATGAGCAGTTCTTC. Its translation is CASSQASGLLINEQFF.

The V and J genes are TRBV2 and TRBJ2-7; 9 bases align to TRBD1. Unmatched junction bases numbered 2, after V lost 2 bases and J lost 3 bases. The CDR3 runs to 14 residues. Germline CDR1 and CDR2: SNHLY and FYNNEI. The CDR3 nucleotides are TGTGCCAGCAGTGAACCGGGACAGGGCTACGAGCAGTACTTC. This encodes CASSEPGQGYEQYF.

This chain uses TRBV18 with TRBJ2-1, with a weak D call TRBD2 (6 bases). V lost 0 bases and J lost 5, with 29 bases in between. The CDR3 covers 21 residues. CDR1 and CDR2 from the germline V gene are KGHSH and LQKENI. This CDR3 is CASSPPNKRGGAGNPHNEQFF. The CDR3 DNA is TGTGCCAGCTCACCACCGAACAAACGAGGAGGGGCCGGGAACCCTCACAATGAGCAGTTCTTC.

The chain couples TRBV27 to TRBJ2-7; weak D call: TRBD1 (6 bases). This CDR3 contains 13 residues. V lost 4 bases, J lost 7 bases, and 14 bases lay in between. Germline V CDR1 and CDR2: MNHEY, SMNVEV (reference sequence). This CDR3 is CASSSRTDWEQYF. The CDR3 nucleotides read TGTGCCAGCAGTTCCCGGACAGACTGGGAGCAGTACTTC.

V and J are TRBV6-6 and TRBJ1-2; no reliable D call. CDR3 length: 11 residues. Between the trimmed V and J ends, which lost 5 bases and 6 bases, there was a span of 7 bases. CDR1 is MNHNY and CDR2 is SVGAGI in the germline V gene (reference sequence). The CDR3 nucleotides read TGTGCCAGCAGTCCCGGAGATGGCTACACCTTC. Translating it yields CASSPGDGYTF.

This sequence joins TRBV2 and TRBJ2-5, with 9 bases lining up with TRBD2. Germline-derived CDR1 and CDR2 are SNHLY and FYNNEI. Trimming cost V 8 bases and J 4 bases; bases outside gene matches: 11. The CDR3 sequence is 15 residues long. The CDR3 DNA reads as TGTGCCAGCTCAGAGCCGCGGGGGGGAGGAGAGACCCAGTACTTC. The encoded protein is CASSEPRGGGETQYF.

The chain joins TRBV5-1 to TRBJ2-7; no definite D call. V was clipped by 4 bases and J by 1 base, with 6 bases between them. The CDR3 loop spans 12 amino acids. Germline CDR1 reads SGHRS; CDR2 reads YFSETQ. The CDR3 reads CASSPGSYEQYF. In DNA, the CDR3 is TGCGCCAGCAGCCCCGGGTCCTACGAGCAGTACTTC.

This rearrangement joins TRBV6-5 to TRBJ1-5, with D perhaps TRBD1 (6 bases). The CDR3 is 15 amino acids. Germline V gene sequence: CDR1 MNHEY, CDR2 SVGAGI. The ends were cut back, 0 bases at V and 3 bases at J, with 9 bases in the middle. The CDR3 reads CASSYSGGNNQPQHF. For the CDR3, the DNA is TGTGCCAGCAGTTACTCAGGGGGAAACAATCAGCCCCAGCATTTT.

J is TRBJ1-4 and V is TRBV19; D call uncertain. CDR1 and CDR2 (germline): LNHDA, SQIVND (reference sequence). Trimming stripped 5 bases from V and 4 bases from J, with 14 bases between. The CDR3 totals 15 residues. The CDR3 sequence is CASSEAAEVNEKLFF. DNA of the CDR3: TGTGCCAGTAGTGAGGCCGCGGAAGTTAATGAAAAACTGTTTTTT.